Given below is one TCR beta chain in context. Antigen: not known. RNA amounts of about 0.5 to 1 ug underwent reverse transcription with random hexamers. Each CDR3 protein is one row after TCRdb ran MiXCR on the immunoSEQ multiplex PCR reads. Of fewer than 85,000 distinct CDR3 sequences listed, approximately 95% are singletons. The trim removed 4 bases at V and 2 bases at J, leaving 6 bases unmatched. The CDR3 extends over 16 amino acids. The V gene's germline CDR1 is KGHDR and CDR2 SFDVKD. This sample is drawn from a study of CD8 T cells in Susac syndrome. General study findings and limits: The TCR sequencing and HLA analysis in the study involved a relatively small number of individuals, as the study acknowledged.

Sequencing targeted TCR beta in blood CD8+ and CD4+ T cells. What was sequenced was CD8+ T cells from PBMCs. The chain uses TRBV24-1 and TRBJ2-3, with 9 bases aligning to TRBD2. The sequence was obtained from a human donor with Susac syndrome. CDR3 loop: CATSDPAGGNTDTQYF. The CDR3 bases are TGTGCCACCAGTGACCCAGCGGGAGGTAACACAGATACGCAGTATTTT.